This T cell receptor (beta chain) was captured by sequencing in a study of T-cell memory formation after mild COVID-19. Whole-study findings and limits: The authors did not confirm SARS-CoV-2 specificity of second-wave clones peaking day 37.

This clonotype was detected only a few times. No antigen is known for it. MiXCR, run by TCRdb on the 5' RACE reads, gives a single entry per CDR3 protein. The profile shows roughly 610,000 distinct CDR3 sequences, around 15% of them singletons. The TCR originated in an adult woman who had mild COVID-19 (a few samples of this study predate the infection). Cell type and time point are not known. Source material: PBMCs or a T cell subset sorted from them (not recorded which).

The CDR3 DNA reads as TGTGCCAGCAGCGACAGCGGGATCCAAGAGACCCAGTACTTC. Translated, it gives CASSDSGIQETQYF. The chain employs TRBV9 and TRBJ2-5, with 7 bases that match TRBD2. Germline values: CDR1 SGDLS, CDR2 YYNGEE. Unmatched junction bases numbered 3, after V lost 3 bases and J lost 1 base. The CDR3 is 14 residues long.